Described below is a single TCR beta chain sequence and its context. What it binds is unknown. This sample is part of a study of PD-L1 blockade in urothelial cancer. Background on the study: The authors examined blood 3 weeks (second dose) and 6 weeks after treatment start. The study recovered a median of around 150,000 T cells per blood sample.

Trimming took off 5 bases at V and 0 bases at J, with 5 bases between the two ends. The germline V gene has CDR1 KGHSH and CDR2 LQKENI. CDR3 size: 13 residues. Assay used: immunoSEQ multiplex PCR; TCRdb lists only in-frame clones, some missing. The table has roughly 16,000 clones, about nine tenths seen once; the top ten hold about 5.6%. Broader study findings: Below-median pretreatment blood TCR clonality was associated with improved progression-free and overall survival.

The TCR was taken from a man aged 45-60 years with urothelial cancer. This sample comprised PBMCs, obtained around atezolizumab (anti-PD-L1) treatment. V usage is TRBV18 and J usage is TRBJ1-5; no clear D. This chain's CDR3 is CASSAYSNQPQHF. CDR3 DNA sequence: TGTGCCAGCTCAGCCTATAGCAATCAGCCCCAGCATTTT.